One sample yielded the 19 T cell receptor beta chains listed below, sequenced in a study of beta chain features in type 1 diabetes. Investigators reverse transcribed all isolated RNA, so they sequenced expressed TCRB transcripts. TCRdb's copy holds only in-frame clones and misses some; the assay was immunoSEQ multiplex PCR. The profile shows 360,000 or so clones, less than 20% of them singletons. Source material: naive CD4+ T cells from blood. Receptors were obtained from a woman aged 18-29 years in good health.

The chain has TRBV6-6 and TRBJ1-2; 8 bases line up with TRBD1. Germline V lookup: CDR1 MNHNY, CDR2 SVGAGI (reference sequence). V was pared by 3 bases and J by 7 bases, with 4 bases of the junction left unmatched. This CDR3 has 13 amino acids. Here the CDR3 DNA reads TGTGCCAGCAGTTATGCAGGGGGCAGTGGCTACACCTTC. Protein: CASSYAGGSGYTF.

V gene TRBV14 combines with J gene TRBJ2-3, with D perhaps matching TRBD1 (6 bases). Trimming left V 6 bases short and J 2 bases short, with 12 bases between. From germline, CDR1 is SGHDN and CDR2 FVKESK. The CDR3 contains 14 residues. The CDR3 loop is CASSRRQVTDTQYF. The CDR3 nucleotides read TGTGCCAGCAGTCGTAGACAGGTCACAGATACGCAGTATTTT.

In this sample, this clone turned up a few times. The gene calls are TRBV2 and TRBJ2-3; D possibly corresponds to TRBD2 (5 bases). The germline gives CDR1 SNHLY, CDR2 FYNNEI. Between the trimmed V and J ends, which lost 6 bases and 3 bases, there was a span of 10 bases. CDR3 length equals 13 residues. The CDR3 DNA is TGTGCCAGCAGCCCGGACTGGACAGATACGCAGTATTTT. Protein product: CASSPDWTDTQYF.

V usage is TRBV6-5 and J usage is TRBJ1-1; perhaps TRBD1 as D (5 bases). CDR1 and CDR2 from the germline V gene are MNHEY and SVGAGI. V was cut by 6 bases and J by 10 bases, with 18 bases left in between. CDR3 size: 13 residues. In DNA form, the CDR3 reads TGTGCCAGCAGGCCCACAGGCACCTCGGGAGCTTTCTTT. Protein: CASRPTGTSGAFF.

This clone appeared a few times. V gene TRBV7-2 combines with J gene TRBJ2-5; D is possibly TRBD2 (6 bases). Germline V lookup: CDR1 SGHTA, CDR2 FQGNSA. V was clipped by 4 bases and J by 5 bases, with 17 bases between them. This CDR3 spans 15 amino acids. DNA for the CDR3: TGTGCCAGCAGCTACTCCGGGAGTTCTTGGGAGACCCAGTACTTC. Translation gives CASSYSGSSWETQYF.

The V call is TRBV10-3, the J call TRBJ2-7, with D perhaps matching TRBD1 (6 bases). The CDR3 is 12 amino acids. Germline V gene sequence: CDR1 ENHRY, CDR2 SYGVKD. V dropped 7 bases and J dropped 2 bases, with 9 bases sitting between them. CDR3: CAIKGTTYEQYF. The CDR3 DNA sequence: TGTGCCATCAAGGGGACAACCTACGAGCAGTACTTC.

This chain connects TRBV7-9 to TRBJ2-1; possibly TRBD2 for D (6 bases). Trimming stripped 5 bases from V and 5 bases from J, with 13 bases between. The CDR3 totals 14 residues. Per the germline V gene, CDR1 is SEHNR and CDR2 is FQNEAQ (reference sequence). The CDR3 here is CASSLLGEDNEQFF. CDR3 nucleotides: TGTGCCAGCAGCCTCCTGGGGGAGGACAATGAGCAGTTCTTC.

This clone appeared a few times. The CDR3 protein is CAISGTGENTEAFF. CDR3 sequence (DNA): TGTGCCATCAGTGGGACAGGGGAGAACACTGAAGCTTTCTTT. This sequence joins TRBV10-3 and TRBJ1-1, with 9 bases lining up with TRBD1. J lost 1 base, V lost 4 bases, and 1 base had no gene match. There are 14 residues in the CDR3. Germline V CDR1 and CDR2: ENHRY, SYGVKD.

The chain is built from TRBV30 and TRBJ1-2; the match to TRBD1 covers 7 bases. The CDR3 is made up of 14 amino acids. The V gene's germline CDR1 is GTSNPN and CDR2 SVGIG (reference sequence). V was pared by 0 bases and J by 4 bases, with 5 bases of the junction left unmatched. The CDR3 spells CAWSVEGALYGYTF. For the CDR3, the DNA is TGTGCCTGGAGTGTGGAGGGGGCCCTCTATGGCTACACCTTC. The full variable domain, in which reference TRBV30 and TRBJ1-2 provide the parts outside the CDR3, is SQTIHQWPATLVQPVGSPLSLECTVEGTSNPNLYWYRQAAGRGLQLLFYSVGIGQISSEVPQNLSASRPQDRQFILSSKKLLLSDSGFYLCAWSVEGALYGYTFGSGTRLTVV.

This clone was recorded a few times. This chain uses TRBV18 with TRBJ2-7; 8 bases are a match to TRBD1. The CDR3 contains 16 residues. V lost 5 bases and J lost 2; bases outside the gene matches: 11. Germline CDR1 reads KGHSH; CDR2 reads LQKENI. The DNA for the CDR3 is TGTGCCAGCTCAGGTCTCTCAGGGGGCCTTGCCTACGAGCAGTACTTC. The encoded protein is CASSGLSGGLAYEQYF.

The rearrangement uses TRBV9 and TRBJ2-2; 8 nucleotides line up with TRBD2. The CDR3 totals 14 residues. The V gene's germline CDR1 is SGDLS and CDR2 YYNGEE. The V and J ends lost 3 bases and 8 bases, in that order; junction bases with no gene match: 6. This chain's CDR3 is CASSESGGGGELFF. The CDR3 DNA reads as TGTGCCAGCAGCGAAAGCGGGGGTGGAGGGGAGCTGTTTTTT.

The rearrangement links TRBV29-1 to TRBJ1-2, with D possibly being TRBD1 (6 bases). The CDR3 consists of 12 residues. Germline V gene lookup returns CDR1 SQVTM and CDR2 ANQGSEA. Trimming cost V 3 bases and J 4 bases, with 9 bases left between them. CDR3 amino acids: CSVEDRSYGYTF. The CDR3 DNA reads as TGCAGCGTTGAGGACAGAAGCTATGGCTACACCTTC. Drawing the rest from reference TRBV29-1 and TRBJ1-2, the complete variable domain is SAVISQKPSRDICQRGTSLTIQCQVDSQVTMMFWYRQQPGQSLTLIATANQGSEATYESGFVIDKFPISRPNLTFSTLTVSNMSPEDSSIYLCSVEDRSYGYTFGSGTRLTVV.

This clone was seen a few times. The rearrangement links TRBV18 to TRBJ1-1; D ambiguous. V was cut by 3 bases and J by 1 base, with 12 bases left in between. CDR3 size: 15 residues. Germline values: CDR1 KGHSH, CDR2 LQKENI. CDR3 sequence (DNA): TGTGCCAGCTCACCTCCGGGTGGGTGGAACACTGAAGCTTTCTTT. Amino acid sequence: CASSPPGGWNTEAFF. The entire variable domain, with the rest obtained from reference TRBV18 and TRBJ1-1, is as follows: NAGVMQNPRHLVRRRGQEARLRCSPMKGHSHVYWYRQLPEEGLKFMVYLQKENIIDESGMPKERFSAEFPKEGPSILRIQQVVRGDSAAYFCASSPPGGWNTEAFFGQGTRLTVV.

CDR3 bases: TGTGCCAGCAGTGAACGGTACACAGATACGCAGTATTTT. Protein product: CASSERYTDTQYF. V gene TRBV2 combines with J gene TRBJ2-3; D remains ambiguous. CDR1 is SNHLY, CDR2 FYNNEI, per germline. This CDR3 has 13 amino acids. Trimming took off 2 bases at V and 2 bases at J, with 5 bases between the two ends.

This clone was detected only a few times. CDR3: CASTSQATDTQYF. The CDR3 DNA reads as TGTGCCAGTACCTCCCAGGCCACAGATACGCAGTATTTT. The V call is TRBV19, the J call TRBJ2-3, with D uncertain. The V end lost 7 bases, the J end lost 2 bases, and 10 bases lay between the germline ends. The CDR3 covers 13 residues. Germline V CDR1 and CDR2: LNHDA, SQIVND (reference sequence).

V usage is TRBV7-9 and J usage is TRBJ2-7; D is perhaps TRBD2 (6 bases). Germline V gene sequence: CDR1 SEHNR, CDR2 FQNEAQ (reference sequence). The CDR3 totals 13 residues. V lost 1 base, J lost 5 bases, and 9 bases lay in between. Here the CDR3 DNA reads TGTGCCAGCAGCTTAGGTGGGACTGACGAGCAGTACTTC. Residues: CASSLGGTDEQYF.

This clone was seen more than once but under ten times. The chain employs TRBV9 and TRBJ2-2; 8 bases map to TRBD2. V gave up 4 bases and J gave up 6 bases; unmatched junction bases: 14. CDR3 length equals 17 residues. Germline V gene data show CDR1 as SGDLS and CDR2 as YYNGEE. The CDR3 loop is CASSSRRPGLEAGELFF. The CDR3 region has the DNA TGTGCCAGCAGCTCCCGACGGCCGGGACTAGAGGCCGGGGAGCTGTTTTTT.

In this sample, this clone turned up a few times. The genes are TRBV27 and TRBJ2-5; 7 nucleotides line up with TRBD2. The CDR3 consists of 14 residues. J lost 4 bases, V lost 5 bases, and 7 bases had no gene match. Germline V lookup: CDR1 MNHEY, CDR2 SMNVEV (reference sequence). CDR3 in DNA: TGTGCCAGCAGTCGGGGGGAAGGAGGAGAGACCCAGTACTTC. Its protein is CASSRGEGGETQYF.

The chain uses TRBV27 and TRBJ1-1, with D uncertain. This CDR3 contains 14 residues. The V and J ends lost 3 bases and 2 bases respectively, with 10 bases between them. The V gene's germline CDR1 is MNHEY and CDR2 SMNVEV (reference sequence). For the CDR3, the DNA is TGTGCCAGCAGTTTGGGGAGGACCAACACTGAAGCTTTCTTT. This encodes CASSLGRTNTEAFF.